The 20 T cell receptor beta chains given below trace back to one sample, sequenced in a study of cytomegalovirus exposure and HLA in healthy donors. PCR involved 60 Vbeta and 13 Jbeta primers. Clones were read by immunoSEQ multiplex PCR, and TCRdb kept only the in-frame ones, dropping some. In the table there are roughly 150,000 clones, roughly 83% of which are singletons. Sequencing was carried out using PBMCs. The receptors shown here come from a boy aged 2 to 9 in good health and CMV-seronegative.

The J gene is TRBJ1-5, the V gene TRBV30; 7 positions match TRBD1. J lost 9 bases, V lost 1 base, and 12 bases had no gene match. The CDR3 is 15 residues long. Germline CDR1 is GTSNPN and CDR2 is SVGIG (reference sequence). The CDR3 DNA reads as TGTGCCTGGAGTGCTCCGGGACAGTATTTTCCGCCCCAGCATTTT. Translation gives CAWSAPGQYFPPQHF.

V gene TRBV19 combines with J gene TRBJ2-1; no firm D call. The CDR3 length is 13 residues. The V gene lost 1 base and the J gene lost 4 bases, with 5 bases spanning the gap. From germline, CDR1 is LNHDA and CDR2 SQIVND (reference sequence). The CDR3 is CASSIARYNEQFF. CDR3 sequence (DNA): TGTGCCAGTAGTATAGCTAGGTACAATGAGCAGTTCTTC.

The chain has TRBV19 and TRBJ2-7; a possible D gene is TRBD2 (6 bases). V dropped 2 bases and J dropped 3 bases, with 11 bases sitting between them. The CDR3 is 14 residues long. Germline lookup yields CDR1 LNHDA and CDR2 SQIVND (reference sequence). The CDR3 nucleotides are TGTGCCAGTAGTATATCAGGAGCGGGCTACGAGCAGTACTTC. Translating it yields CASSISGAGYEQYF.

The chain joins TRBV2 to TRBJ2-1, with D possibly matching TRBD2 (5 bases). Germline values: CDR1 SNHLY, CDR2 FYNNEI. V gave up 4 bases and J gave up 1 base, with 11 bases separating them. This CDR3 spans 15 amino acids. CDR3 in amino acids: CASSGGPLSYNEQFF. The CDR3 nucleotides read TGTGCCAGCAGTGGAGGGCCTCTTTCCTACAATGAGCAGTTCTTC.

The chain employs TRBV14 and TRBJ2-1; TRBD2 matches at 8 bases. Trimming at V came to 0 bases and at J to 8 bases, leaving 9 bases not matched to a gene. CDR1 and CDR2 (germline): SGHDN, FVKESK. This CDR3 has 16 residues. CDR3 DNA sequence: TGTGCCAGCAGCCAAGAGTTCGGGACTAGTTTAGATGAGCAGTTCTTC. It is translated as CASSQEFGTSLDEQFF.

V gene TRBV5-5 combines with J gene TRBJ2-1; 11 nucleotides agree with TRBD2. Losses at the gene ends were 4 bases for V and 6 bases for J; bases not matched to a gene: 15. Germline CDR1 reads SGHKS; CDR2 reads YYEKEE (reference sequence). There are 18 residues in the CDR3. The CDR3 DNA is TGTGCCAGCAGCCGGAGCCTAGCGGGAGGAACGGTAACCAATGAGCAGTTCTTC. It codes for CASSRSLAGGTVTNEQFF.

This chain uses TRBV7-2 with TRBJ2-1; 8 nucleotides line up with TRBD2. Germline CDR1 and CDR2: SGHTA and FQGNSA. The V segment lost 6 bases and the J segment 4 bases; nucleotides outside the gene matches: 11. This CDR3 spans 16 amino acids. The DNA of the CDR3 is TGTGCCAGCAGATCAAAGGTCAGCGGGAGTTACAATGAGCAGTTCTTC. It translates to CASRSKVSGSYNEQFF.

This rearrangement joins TRBV27 to TRBJ2-5; 9 bases are a match to TRBD1. This CDR3 is built from 17 residues. Losses at the gene ends were 5 bases for V and 1 base for J; bases not matched to a gene: 11. From germline, CDR1 is MNHEY and CDR2 SMNVEV (reference sequence). The CDR3 DNA reads as TGTGCCAGCAGTCGGCAACGACAGGGGGGGCTCCAAGAGACCCAGTACTTC. Residues: CASSRQRQGGLQETQYF.

This clone was seen a single time. This rearrangement joins TRBV13 to TRBJ1-2; D possibly corresponds to TRBD1 (6 bases). The CDR3 is 14 amino acids. The V gene's germline CDR1 is PRHDT and CDR2 FYEKMQ (reference sequence). The V end was cut by 5 bases, the J end by 4 bases, with 14 bases between. The CDR3 DNA reads as TGTGCCAGCAGCCTCAGGGGATCACCCTATGGCTACACCTTC. Translation: CASSLRGSPYGYTF.

The rearrangement joins TRBV18 to TRBJ2-5; 9 bases fit TRBD1. CDR1 is KGHSH and CDR2 is LQKENI in the germline V gene. The CDR3 totals 14 residues. Losses at the gene ends were 5 bases for V and 5 bases for J; bases not matched to a gene: 6. CDR3 bases: TGTGCCAGCTCATACGGACAGGGGCACGAGACCCAGTACTTC. Its translation is CASSYGQGHETQYF.

The chain has TRBV6-6 and TRBJ1-6; TRBD1 matches at 7 bases. Per the germline V gene, CDR1 is MNHNY and CDR2 is SVGAGI (reference sequence). CDR3 length: 14 residues. Losses at the gene ends were 6 bases for V and 6 bases for J; bases not matched to a gene: 5. Here the CDR3 reads CASSPDRINSPLHF. The CDR3 bases are TGTGCCAGCAGCCCGGACAGGATTAATTCACCCCTCCACTTT.

This clone was detected only a few times. The chain combines TRBV6-6 with TRBJ1-2; tentatively, D is TRBD1 (5 bases). CDR1 is MNHNY and CDR2 is SVGAGI in the germline V gene (reference sequence). The CDR3 contains 15 residues. With 2 bases removed from V and 6 bases from J, the gap between germline ends came to 16 bases. In DNA, the CDR3 is TGTGCCAGCAGTTACGGCGGCAGGGCGGGGGATGGCTACACCTTC. It encodes CASSYGGRAGDGYTF.

J is TRBJ2-2 and V is TRBV29-1, with 12 nucleotides matching TRBD2. This CDR3 is 20 amino acids long. Germline V lookup: CDR1 SQVTM, CDR2 ANQGSEA. DNA for the CDR3: TGCAGTAGCGTTGGGTGGGCTAGCGGGAGGGCCGGGGTGAACACCGGGGAGCTGTTTTTT. It yields the protein CSSVGWASGRAGVNTGELFF.

The CDR3: CAGGTVLTEAFF. The CDR3 DNA reads as TGTGCCGGCGGAACGGTCCTCACTGAAGCTTTCTTT. The chain joins TRBV7-9 to TRBJ1-1, with D unclear. The germline gives CDR1 SEHNR, CDR2 FQNEAQ (reference sequence). Trimming pared 11 bases from V and 4 bases from J, leaving 14 bases between. CDR3 size: 12 residues.

This chain links TRBV5-1 with TRBJ2-7; TRBD1 aligns across 8 bases. The V gene's germline CDR1 is SGHRS and CDR2 YFSETQ. Germline trimming cut 6 bases from V and 0 bases from J; bases unmatched to any gene: 5. This CDR3 spans 14 amino acids. The CDR3 sequence is CASTGDRSSYEQYF. DNA for the CDR3: TGCGCCAGCACCGGGGACAGGAGCTCCTACGAGCAGTACTTC.

The CDR3 DNA reads TGTGCCAGCAGCGCGGGACTAGCGGGACGGTCCTCCTACAATGAGCAGTTCTTC. This translates into CASSAGLAGRSSYNEQFF. V is TRBV11-2 and J is TRBJ2-1, with 13 bases fitting TRBD2. This CDR3 region has 18 residues. CDR1 and CDR2 (germline): SGHAT, FQNNGV. The V and J ends lost 5 bases and 0 bases, in that order; junction bases with no gene match: 7.

Note on this clone: Distinct nucleotide sequences in the sample also encode this CDR3. V is TRBV5-1 and J is TRBJ2-1; 11 nucleotides match TRBD2. V dropped 0 bases and J dropped 4; count of bases not matched to a gene: 3. The CDR3 contains 16 residues. Germline assignment: CDR1 SGHRS and CDR2 YFSETQ. The CDR3 bases are TGCGCCAGCAGCTTGGCCTTAGCGGGGGGGTACAATGAGCAGTTCTTC. Translated: CASSLALAGGYNEQFF.

The V call is TRBV9, the J call TRBJ2-5, with 8 bases that match TRBD1. Germline V gene sequence: CDR1 SGDLS, CDR2 YYNGEE. The J segment lost 5 bases and the V segment lost 4 bases, leaving 7 bases of the junction unmatched. The CDR3 loop spans 14 amino acids. The CDR3 region is CASSFGTGVETQYF. The CDR3 bases are TGTGCCAGCAGCTTCGGGACAGGCGTTGAGACCCAGTACTTC.

The chain joins TRBV29-1 to TRBJ2-7; TRBD2 agrees at 7 bases. The CDR3 has 12 amino acids. The germline gives CDR1 SQVTM, CDR2 ANQGSEA. With V trimmed by 5 bases and J by 7 bases, 8 bases remained unmatched. The CDR3, as DNA: TGCAGCGTTCAAGGCAGGGAGGGTGAGCAGTACTTC. Translation gives CSVQGREGEQYF.

This clone was counted only a few times. The chain carries TRBV15 and TRBJ2-7, with D perhaps matching TRBD1 (5 bases). Trimming removed 1 base at V and 6 bases at J, with 13 bases between. Looked up from germline, CDR1 is LNHNV and CDR2 is YYDKDF (reference sequence). The CDR3 covers 14 residues. The CDR3 nucleotides are TGTGCCACCAGCAGAGTTGACAGTTTAGGCGAGCAGTACGTC. It specifies CATSRVDSLGEQYV.